Presented here are 24 T cell receptor beta chains from one specimen sequenced in a study of shared clonotypes between healthy human individuals. Data came from immunoSEQ multiplex PCR; TCRdb stores just in-frame clones and leaves some out. Of 2.3 million or so clones listed, approximately 95% were seen once; the top ten hold under 0.45%. The sequenced material came from naive CD4+ T cells from PBMCs. As for subset: CD45RA+ positively selected. The receptors derive from a man between 18 and 35 years old in good health. Some clones in this sample may be carry-over from other donors' samples.

The chain uses TRBV7-3 and TRBJ2-7; 10 bases align to TRBD2. The V gene end was trimmed by 5 bases and the J gene end by 0 bases; junction bases not matched to a gene: 4. There are 15 residues in the CDR3. The germline V gene has CDR1 SGHTA and CDR2 FQGTGA. The CDR3 reads CASSLAGVFSYEQYF. In nucleotides, the CDR3 is TGTGCCAGCAGCCTAGCGGGAGTCTTCTCCTACGAGCAGTACTTC.

The chain is built from TRBV28 and TRBJ1-1; possible D gene TRBD1, 6 bases. This CDR3 contains 15 residues. Trimming removed 5 bases at V and 0 bases at J, with 13 bases between. The germline CDR1 and CDR2 sequences are MDHEN and SYDVKM. The chain's CDR3 is CASSKLQGVNTEAFF. CDR3 nucleotides: TGTGCCAGCAGTAAACTACAGGGCGTGAACACTGAAGCTTTCTTT.

The chain joins TRBV5-6 to TRBJ2-7; the match to TRBD2 covers 15 bases. This CDR3 spans 18 amino acids. With 3 bases clipped from V and 9 bases from J, the junction kept 16 bases outside the gene matches. CDR1 and CDR2 (germline): SGHDT, YYEEEE. The chain's CDR3 is CASSWDPGLAGGREGQYF. As DNA, the CDR3 is TGTGCCAGCAGCTGGGACCCCGGACTAGCGGGAGGGCGAGAAGGGCAGTACTTC. Complete variable domain (other parts from reference TRBV5-6 and TRBJ2-7): DAGVTQSPTHLIKTRGQQVTLRCSPKSGHDTVSWYQQALGQGPQFIFQYYEEEERQRGNFPDRFSGHQFPNYSSELNVNALLLGDSALYLCASSWDPGLAGGREGQYFGPGTRLTVT.

Worth noting for this clone: Other DNA sequences of this sample code for an identical CDR3. This chain connects TRBV19 to TRBJ2-7; D is perhaps TRBD1 or TRBD2 (5 bases each). Per the germline V gene, CDR1 is LNHDA and CDR2 is SQIVND (reference sequence). V lost 2 bases, J lost 2 bases, and 7 bases lay in between. The CDR3 is made up of 13 amino acids. This CDR3 is CASSIQGAYEQYF. In nucleotides, the CDR3 is TGTGCCAGTAGTATACAGGGAGCCTACGAGCAGTACTTC.

This chain uses TRBV19 with TRBJ1-5; D not certain. The CDR3 loop spans 19 amino acids. Trimming stripped 4 bases from V and 1 base from J, with 23 bases between. Germline assignment: CDR1 LNHDA and CDR2 SQIVND (reference sequence). CDR3 in amino acids: CASSKVSVMRGPSNQPQHF. CDR3 in DNA: TGTGCCAGTAGTAAGGTAAGTGTTATGCGGGGTCCAAGCAATCAGCCCCAGCATTTT.

The genes are TRBV7-9 and TRBJ2-6, with D perhaps matching TRBD2 (6 bases). Germline CDR1 SEHNR, CDR2 FQNEAQ (reference sequence). Trimming took 6 bases from V and 4 from J, leaving 10 bases between them. The length of the CDR3 is 14 residues. The CDR3 loop reads CASRRGAGANVLTF. DNA for the CDR3: TGTGCCAGCAGGCGGGGAGCCGGGGCCAACGTCCTGACTTTC.

This clone was seen a single time. The chain has TRBV9 and TRBJ2-1, with D possibly TRBD2 on 5 matching bases. Germline CDR1 SGDLS, CDR2 YYNGEE. The length of the CDR3 is 13 residues. V shed 0 bases and J shed 9 bases, with 10 bases lying between them. The CDR3 nucleotides read TGTGCCAGCAGCGTAGTCGGGGAAAGTGAGCAGTTCTTC. This sequence encodes CASSVVGESEQFF.

About this clone itself: The same CDR3 arises from other DNA sequences in this sample as well. The chain has TRBV5-1 and TRBJ2-1; 9 nucleotides agree with TRBD2. This CDR3 has 15 amino acids. Trimming took 1 base from V and 2 from J; bases not matched to a gene: 1. Germline V CDR1 and CDR2: SGHRS, YFSETQ. CDR3 residues: CASSLLAGTYNEQFF. The CDR3 bases are TGCGCCAGCAGCTTGCTAGCGGGAACCTACAATGAGCAGTTCTTC.

The chain is built from TRBV15 and TRBJ1-2; the D is unclear. The CDR3 sequence is 15 residues long. In germline, CDR1 is LNHNV, CDR2 YYDKDF (reference sequence). Trimming pared 4 bases from V and 8 bases from J, leaving 20 bases between. For the CDR3, the DNA is TGTGCCACCAGCACCGGCCGGGCTCCGGCGAGGGGCTACACCTTC. Translating it yields CATSTGRAPARGYTF. The variable domain in full, completed from reference TRBV15 and TRBJ1-2, reads DAMVIQNPRYQVTQFGKPVTLSCSQTLNHNVMYWYQQKSSQAPKLLFHYYDKDFNNEADTPDNFQSRRPNTSFCFLDIRSPGLGDTAMYLCATSTGRAPARGYTFGSGTRLTVV.

The gene calls are TRBV7-2 and TRBJ2-2, with D maybe TRBD2 (6 bases). The ends were cut back, 0 bases at V and 7 bases at J, with 12 bases in the middle. Germline V gene sequence: CDR1 SGHTA, CDR2 FQGNSA. This CDR3 comprises 15 residues. Here the CDR3 DNA reads TGTGCCAGCAGCTTAGCCGCGGGAAGCATCGGGGAGCTGTTTTTT. Translating it yields CASSLAAGSIGELFF.

The chain recombines TRBV30 with TRBJ2-1; perhaps TRBD2 as D (5 bases). The V gene lost 1 base and the J gene lost 7 bases, with 11 bases spanning the gap. Germline V gene sequence: CDR1 GTSNPN, CDR2 SVGIG (reference sequence). CDR3 length equals 13 residues. CDR3 residues: CAWSGGSLNEQFF. For the CDR3, the DNA is TGTGCCTGGAGTGGAGGGAGTTTAAATGAGCAGTTCTTC.

This clone was seen only once. For the CDR3, the DNA is TGTGCCTGGAGTGTACTAGGGGCACGGAGCAATCAGCCCCAGCATTTT. Its protein is CAWSVLGARSNQPQHF. The chain is built from TRBV30 and TRBJ1-5, with D perhaps TRBD1 (5 bases). V was trimmed by 0 bases and J by 1 base, leaving 13 bases between them. Germline V gene lookup returns CDR1 GTSNPN and CDR2 SVGIG (reference sequence). This CDR3 comprises 16 residues.

This clone was seen a handful of times. This chain connects TRBV6-1 to TRBJ1-1; D is unresolved. The germline V gene encodes CDR1 MNHNS and CDR2 SASEGT. V dropped 6 bases and J dropped 1 base, with 6 bases sitting between them. CDR3 length: 12 amino acids. The CDR3 nucleotides are TGTGCCAGCAGGGACCAGAACACTGAAGCTTTCTTT. Translating gives CASRDQNTEAFF.

The V and J genes are TRBV4-3 and TRBJ1-6; D is undetermined. CDR1 is LGHNA and CDR2 is YSLEER in the germline V gene. V lost 9 bases and J lost 9, with 18 bases in between. The CDR3 sequence is 14 residues long. CDR3 nucleotide sequence: TGCGCCAGTCAGCGGGTTGTTCGCAGTTCACCCCTCCACTTT. Translating it yields CASQRVVRSSPLHF.

J is TRBJ2-2 and V is TRBV28; no definite D call. CDR3 size: 13 residues. V was cut by 5 bases and J by 4 bases, with 8 bases left in between. The germline CDR1 and CDR2 sequences are MDHEN and SYDVKM. CDR3 in amino acids: CASSRGVTGELFF. CDR3 coding DNA: TGTGCCAGCAGTCGAGGAGTCACCGGGGAGCTGTTTTTT.

This chain connects TRBV10-3 to TRBJ1-1, with a tentative D call TRBD1 (6 bases). The V and J ends lost 9 bases and 5 bases respectively, with 13 bases between them. CDR1 ENHRY and CDR2 SYGVKD come from the germline V gene. This CDR3 contains 12 residues. CDR3 nucleotide sequence: TGTGCCATACAGGGTAGCAGGACTGAAGCTTTCTTT. Translation: CAIQGSRTEAFF.

The rearrangement links TRBV4-3 to TRBJ1-5; D not certain. The CDR3 has 16 residues. V was cut by 0 bases and J by 3 bases, with 12 bases left in between. CDR1 is LGHNA and CDR2 is YSLEER in the germline V gene. As DNA, the CDR3 is TGCGCCAGCAGCCAAGAAGTAAGGCCCCACAATCAGCCCCAGCATTTT. It encodes CASSQEVRPHNQPQHF.

The J gene is TRBJ1-3, the V gene TRBV7-9, with TRBD1 as a possible D gene (6 bases). Germline CDR1 SEHNR, CDR2 FQNEAQ (reference sequence). The CDR3 consists of 14 residues. V lost 4 bases to trimming and J lost 2 bases, with 9 bases between them. In nucleotides, the CDR3 is TGTGCCAGCAGCTCAGGGACAACTGGAAACACCATATATTTT. Amino acids: CASSSGTTGNTIYF.

The chain uses TRBV28 and TRBJ2-4; TRBD2 aligns across 7 bases. In germline, CDR1 is MDHEN, CDR2 SYDVKM. The CDR3 length is 16 residues. The junction had 16 bases not matched to a gene; V was cut back by 7 bases and J by 7 bases. The CDR3 nucleotides read TGTGCCAGCACCCAGGCCCCAGGGAGGGGCAGGAACATTCAGTACTTC. Amino acid sequence: CASTQAPGRGRNIQYF.

V is TRBV27 and J is TRBJ2-1; 14 nucleotides line up with TRBD2. The CDR3 contains 18 residues. V lost 6 bases, J lost 7 bases, and 14 bases stayed unmatched. CDR1 is MNHEY, CDR2 SMNVEV, per germline (reference sequence). CDR3 bases: TGTGCCAGCAGGCTGGGACTAGCGGGAGTCAAAAAGGGGAATGAGCAGTTCTTC. As protein: CASRLGLAGVKKGNEQFF.

A few counts support this clone. V gene TRBV10-3 combines with J gene TRBJ2-6; TRBD1 aligns across 10 bases. With V trimmed by 6 bases and J by 0 bases, 8 bases remained unmatched. The CDR3 is 18 amino acids. Per germline, CDR1 ENHRY and CDR2 SYGVKD. The CDR3 protein is CAIRGTGETGSGANVLTF. CDR3 DNA sequence: TGTGCCATCAGAGGGACAGGGGAAACAGGCTCTGGGGCCAACGTCCTGACTTTC.

The genes are TRBV28 and TRBJ2-5; D might be TRBD1 or TRBD2, each matching 6 bases. Trimming stripped 8 bases from V and 1 base from J, with 17 bases between. Per germline, CDR1 MDHEN and CDR2 SYDVKM. The CDR3 spans 15 residues. CDR3 nucleotide sequence: TGTGCCAGCGGGGGGCTAACCGGCCGCCAAGAGACCCAGTACTTC. It specifies CASGGLTGRQETQYF.

The rearrangement links TRBV19 to TRBJ2-1, with no clear D. Trimming took off 3 bases at V and 8 bases at J, with 17 bases between the two ends. The CDR3 runs 15 residues. The germline gives CDR1 LNHDA, CDR2 SQIVND (reference sequence). CDR3 nucleotide sequence: TGTGCCAGTAGTATCTCGTCCTCTGTGGGCGATGAGCAGTTCTTC. It encodes CASSISSSVGDEQFF.

The genes are TRBV28 and TRBJ2-5; possibly TRBD2 for D (5 bases). The J call is uncertain, as TRBJ2-7 better fits the DNA end. CDR3 length equals 14 residues. Germline CDR1 reads MDHEN; CDR2 reads SYDVKM. DNA of the CDR3: TGTGCCAGCACCCCCGGGGTCTATTCCTACGAGCAGTACTTC. Translation: CASTPGVYSYEQYF.